This T cell receptor beta chain was retrieved from a study of identifying expanded T cells in peripheral blood. With respect to this clone: Its specificity is not known.

Study conclusions and caveats: Differentially abundant clones: about 1.1 between replicates, roughly 16 at around 2 weeks, less than 25 at four.

Sequenced by immunoSEQ multiplex PCR; TCRdb stores in-frame clones only, minus some. The data show 83,000 or so clones, 88% seen once. CDR3 length: 15 residues. Germline trimming cut 3 bases from V and 4 bases from J; bases unmatched to any gene: 6. Germline V gives CDR1 SGHNT, CDR2 YYREEE (reference sequence). Sequencing input: blood. J is TRBJ2-7 and V is TRBV5-4, with 11 bases fitting TRBD2. The sequence came from a person aged 18 to 75 in good health. CDR3: CASSSILAGGYEQYF. In DNA form, the CDR3 reads TGTGCCAGCAGCTCGATTCTAGCGGGAGGTTACGAGCAGTACTTC.